Below are 24 T cell receptor beta chains sequenced from a single sample in a study of cytomegalovirus exposure and HLA in healthy donors. 13 Jbeta primers and 60 Vbeta primers were used for the PCR. TCRdb's table, derived via immunoSEQ multiplex PCR, lists solely in-frame clones and lacks some. The profile shows 150,000 to 200,000 clones, 62% of them singletons. Material for sequencing was PBMCs. The receptors shown here come from a man between 40 and 49 years old in good health and CMV-seronegative.

There are a few counts of this clone. This chain connects TRBV10-1 to TRBJ2-6; TRBD1 matches at 8 bases. This CDR3 region has 18 residues. J was trimmed by 2 bases and V by 7 bases; bases with no gene match: 13. The germline V gene has CDR1 WNHNN and CDR2 SYGVQD (reference sequence). The CDR3 nucleotides read TGCGCCAGCAATCGCAAGGACAGGGATACTACTGGGGCCAACGTCCTGACTTTC. As protein: CASNRKDRDTTGANVLTF.

The rearrangement links TRBV7-2 to TRBJ2-3, with D possibly TRBD2 on 5 matching bases. From germline, CDR1 is SGHTA and CDR2 FQGNSA. There are 12 residues in the CDR3. The V end was cut by 5 bases, the J end by 6 bases, with 9 bases between. The CDR3 DNA reads TGTGCCAGCAGCCGGACTCCGGATACGCAGTATTTT. It encodes CASSRTPDTQYF.

The CDR3, as DNA: TGTGCCAGCAGTGACTCTTCTACAGGGGGCAATCTAAAAGCTTTCTTT. Residues: CASSDSSTGGNLKAFF. V gene TRBV6-4 combines with J gene TRBJ1-1, with TRBD1 matching 9 bases. CDR1 is MRHNA and CDR2 is SNTAGT in the germline V gene. The CDR3 totals 16 residues. V was clipped by 0 bases and J by 9 bases; unmatched bases: 11.

This clone was seen once. V gene TRBV2 combines with J gene TRBJ1-6; 8 bases agree with TRBD1. This CDR3 is 14 amino acids long. Germline CDR1 SNHLY, CDR2 FYNNEI. The V gene end was trimmed by 9 bases and the J gene end by 7 bases; junction bases not matched to a gene: 8. The CDR3 loop is CASNEGQGNSPLHF. Here the CDR3 DNA reads TGTGCCAGTAACGAAGGACAGGGCAATTCACCCCTCCACTTT.

In DNA, the CDR3 is TGCGCCAGCACCGGGACAGGGTATGGCTACACCTTC. The encoded protein is CASTGTGYGYTF. The chain recombines TRBV5-1 with TRBJ1-2; 9 nucleotides line up with TRBD1. With V trimmed by 6 bases and J by 5 bases, 2 bases remained unmatched. CDR1 is SGHRS, CDR2 YFSETQ, per germline. This CDR3 has 12 residues.

The rearrangement links TRBV30 to TRBJ2-7, with a tentative D call TRBD1 (5 bases). The CDR3 loop spans 12 amino acids. With 2 bases removed from V and 2 bases from J, the gap between germline ends came to 7 bases. Germline V gives CDR1 GTSNPN, CDR2 SVGIG (reference sequence). The CDR3: CAWSIGAYEQYF. CDR3 bases: TGTGCCTGGAGTATAGGGGCCTACGAGCAGTACTTC.

The chain joins TRBV4-1 to TRBJ2-7; possible D gene TRBD1, 5 bases. Trimming removed 0 bases at V and 5 bases at J, with 14 bases between. The CDR3 runs to 15 residues. Germline V gene data show CDR1 as MGHRA and CDR2 as YSYEKL. CDR3 region: CASSQEKSGFDEQYF. The CDR3 DNA reads as TGCGCCAGCAGCCAAGAAAAGTCAGGGTTCGACGAGCAGTACTTC.

This clone was found a few times. The rearrangement links TRBV4-1 to TRBJ2-1, with D tentatively TRBD2 (5 bases). V dropped 5 bases and J dropped 2 bases, with 13 bases sitting between them. Germline loops: CDR1 MGHRA, CDR2 YSYEKL. The CDR3 has 15 residues. CDR3 bases: TGCGCCAGCAGCTTTCGGCCCGGGACCTACAATGAGCAGTTCTTC. This encodes CASSFRPGTYNEQFF.

The CDR3 sequence: CASTTGDATNEKLFF. For the CDR3, the DNA is TGCGCCAGTACGACAGGGGACGCAACTAATGAAAAACTGTTTTTT. The gene calls are TRBV5-1 and TRBJ1-4; TRBD1 aligns across 8 bases. Germline CDR1 is SGHRS and CDR2 is YFSETQ. The CDR3 totals 15 residues. J gave up 0 bases and V 8 bases, and 6 bases lay outside the gene matches.

The V call is TRBV14, the J call TRBJ2-5; no definite D call. Gene TRBJ2-7 matches the end of the DNA better, so the J call may be wrong. Germline V gene lookup returns CDR1 SGHDN and CDR2 FVKESK. This CDR3 has 12 residues. In nucleotides, the CDR3 is TGTGCCAGCAGCCATTCCTCCTACGAGCAGTACTTC. Translated, it gives CASSHSSYEQYF.

The V and J genes are TRBV5-4 and TRBJ1-2, with 7 bases matching TRBD1. The V gene's germline CDR1 is SGHNT and CDR2 YYREEE (reference sequence). V trimming: 4 bases; J trimming: 2 bases; junction bases outside the gene matches: 8. The CDR3 contains 15 residues. The CDR3 loop is CASSARTGLNYGYTF. DNA for the CDR3: TGTGCCAGCAGCGCACGGACAGGACTGAACTATGGCTACACCTTC.

The rearrangement uses TRBV7-9 and TRBJ1-4, with D possibly matching TRBD1 (5 bases). The CDR3 length is 15 residues. The germline CDR1 and CDR2 sequences are SEHNR and FQNEAQ (reference sequence). Trimming removed 5 bases from V and 5 bases from J, with 15 bases in between. CDR3 in amino acids: CASSLPGMVNEKLFF. Written as DNA, the CDR3 is TGTGCCAGCAGCCTCCCAGGGATGGTAAATGAAAAACTGTTTTTT.

V gene TRBV19 combines with J gene TRBJ2-3; D might be TRBD1 (6 bases). The length of the CDR3 is 15 residues. Germline V CDR1 and CDR2: LNHDA, SQIVND (reference sequence). Trimming left V 5 bases short and J 1 base short, with 13 bases between. The CDR3 sequence is CASSPRGGGTDTQYF. DNA for the CDR3: TGTGCCAGTAGTCCCCGTGGGGGCGGCACAGATACGCAGTATTTT.

The rearrangement uses TRBV9 and TRBJ2-1, with D hard to call. The germline CDR1 and CDR2 sequences are SGDLS and YYNGEE. Trimming removed 4 bases at V and 6 bases at J, with 14 bases between. The CDR3 is 14 amino acids. The CDR3 DNA is TGTGCCAGCAGCCCCCTCGACGGAGTCAATGAGCAGTTCTTC. Protein product: CASSPLDGVNEQFF.

The table lists this clone with a few counts. This chain uses TRBV19 with TRBJ2-7, with TRBD1 matching over 10 bases. V was clipped by 0 bases and J by 5 bases; unmatched bases: 10. The CDR3 totals 17 residues. The germline CDR1 and CDR2 sequences are LNHDA and SQIVND (reference sequence). The CDR3 protein is CASSIDRGYGQGDEQYF. The DNA of the CDR3 is TGTGCCAGTAGTATAGATAGGGGGTACGGACAGGGGGACGAGCAGTACTTC.

This clone was counted a few times. V is TRBV15 and J is TRBJ2-5, with D hard to call. The J call may not be correct, given that the DNA end is closer to TRBJ2-7. Germline values: CDR1 LNHNV, CDR2 YYDKDF (reference sequence). The CDR3 totals 13 residues. The CDR3 bases are TGTGCCACCAGCAGCCCGAACAACTACGAGCAGTACTTC. It translates to CATSSPNNYEQYF.

The chain is built from TRBV6-1 and TRBJ2-7; 7 nucleotides align to TRBD2. Looked up from germline, CDR1 is MNHNS and CDR2 is SASEGT. This CDR3 region has 19 residues. J lost 4 bases, V lost 3 bases, and 21 bases had no gene match. CDR3 loop: CASSDPRGGAGLFSYEQYF. The CDR3 nucleotides are TGTGCCAGCAGTGACCCTCGTGGGGGAGCGGGACTATTTTCTTACGAGCAGTACTTC.

The V gene is TRBV2, the J gene TRBJ2-7, with D possibly being TRBD1 (6 bases). Trimming pared 6 bases from V and 13 bases from J, leaving 16 bases between. Germline V gene lookup returns CDR1 SNHLY and CDR2 FYNNEI. The CDR3 runs to 11 residues. The DNA for the CDR3 is TGTGCCAGCAGCGGCCGGGACACCGATTACTTC. Translation: CASSGRDTDYF.

This chain joins TRBV30 and TRBJ1-1; D gene unclear. V dropped 4 bases and J dropped 5 bases, with 8 bases sitting between them. The CDR3 spans 11 residues. Germline V CDR1 and CDR2: GTSNPN, SVGIG (reference sequence). CDR3 bases: TGTGCCTGGACACATCTGACTGAAGCTTTCTTT. Its protein product is CAWTHLTEAFF.

The chain is built from TRBV28 and TRBJ2-5, with 7 bases lining up with TRBD1. The germline V gene has CDR1 MDHEN and CDR2 SYDVKM. The CDR3 loop spans 14 amino acids. The V and J ends lost 6 bases and 2 bases, in that order; junction bases with no gene match: 6. CDR3 region: CASSVRQGQETQYF. For the CDR3, the DNA is TGTGCCAGCAGCGTAAGACAGGGACAAGAGACCCAGTACTTC. Combining the CDR3 with reference TRBV28 and TRBJ2-5 gives the whole variable domain DVKVTQSSRYLVKRTGEKVFLECVQDMDHENMFWYRQDPGLGLRLIYFSYDVKMKEKGDIPEGYSVSREKKERFSLILESASTNQTSMYLCASSVRQGQETQYFGPGTRLLVL.

The chain combines TRBV5-1 with TRBJ2-7; 11 bases agree with TRBD2. The CDR3 has 17 residues. CDR1 SGHRS and CDR2 YFSETQ come from the germline V gene. Trimming cost V 3 bases and J 0 bases; bases outside gene matches: 8. The CDR3 loop reads CASSSRGTSGASYEQYF. In DNA form, the CDR3 reads TGCGCCAGCAGCTCGAGAGGGACTAGCGGAGCCTCCTACGAGCAGTACTTC.

The chain recombines TRBV5-1 with TRBJ1-2; D remains ambiguous. Per the germline V gene, CDR1 is SGHRS and CDR2 is YFSETQ. There are 15 residues in the CDR3. Trimming left V 0 bases short and J 5 bases short, with 14 bases between. CDR3 sequence reads: CASSLDAGGLYGYTF. CDR3 DNA sequence: TGCGCCAGCAGCTTGGATGCCGGAGGACTTTATGGCTACACCTTC.

The chain carries TRBV11-3 and TRBJ2-7, with 11 nucleotides matching TRBD2. J gave up 0 bases and V 4 bases, and 11 bases lay outside the gene matches. The length of the CDR3 is 18 residues. Germline V gene lookup returns CDR1 SGHNT and CDR2 YENEEA. CDR3 sequence: CASSSGQGGTSGSYEQYF. DNA for the CDR3: TGTGCCAGCAGCTCGGGACAGGGTGGGACTAGCGGCTCCTACGAGCAGTACTTC.

This rearrangement joins TRBV10-3 to TRBJ2-3, with D possibly being TRBD2 (5 bases). This CDR3 is built from 14 residues. Deletions cut 4 bases from V and 5 bases from J, with 13 bases between. Germline lookup yields CDR1 ENHRY and CDR2 SYGVKD. The CDR3 DNA reads as TGTGCCATCAGTGGGCAGGCTGGGAGAGATACGCAGTATTTT. The encoded protein is CAISGQAGRDTQYF.